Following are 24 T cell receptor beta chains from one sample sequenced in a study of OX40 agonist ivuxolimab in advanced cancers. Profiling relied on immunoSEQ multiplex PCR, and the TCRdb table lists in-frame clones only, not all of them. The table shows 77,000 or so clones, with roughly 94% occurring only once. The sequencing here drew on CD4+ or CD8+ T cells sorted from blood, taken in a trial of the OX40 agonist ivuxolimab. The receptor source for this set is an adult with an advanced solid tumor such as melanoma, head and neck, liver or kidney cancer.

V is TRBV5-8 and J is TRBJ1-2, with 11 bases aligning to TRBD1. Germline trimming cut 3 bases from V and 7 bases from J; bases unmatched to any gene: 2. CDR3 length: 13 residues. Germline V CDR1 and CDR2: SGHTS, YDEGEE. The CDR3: CASSSDRGLGYTF. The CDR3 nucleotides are TGTGCCAGCAGCTCGGACAGGGGGCTTGGCTACACCTTC.

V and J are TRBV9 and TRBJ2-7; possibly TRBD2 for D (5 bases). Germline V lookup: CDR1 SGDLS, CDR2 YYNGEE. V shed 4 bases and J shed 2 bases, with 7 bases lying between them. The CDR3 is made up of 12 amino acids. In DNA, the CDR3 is TGTGCCAGCAGCCCGGGGACCTACGAGCAGTACTTC. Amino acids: CASSPGTYEQYF.

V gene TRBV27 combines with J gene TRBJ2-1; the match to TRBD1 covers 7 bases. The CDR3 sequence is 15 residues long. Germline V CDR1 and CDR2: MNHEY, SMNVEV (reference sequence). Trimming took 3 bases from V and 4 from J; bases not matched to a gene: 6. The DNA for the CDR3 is TGTGCCAGCAGTTTCCCTAGGGACAGTTACAATGAGCAGTTCTTC. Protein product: CASSFPRDSYNEQFF.

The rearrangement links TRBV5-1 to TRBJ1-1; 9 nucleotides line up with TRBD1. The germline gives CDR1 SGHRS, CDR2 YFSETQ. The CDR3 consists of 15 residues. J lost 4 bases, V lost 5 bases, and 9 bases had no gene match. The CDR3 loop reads CASRQTGGVGTEAFF. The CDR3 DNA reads TGCGCCAGCAGACAAACAGGGGGCGTCGGCACTGAAGCTTTCTTT.

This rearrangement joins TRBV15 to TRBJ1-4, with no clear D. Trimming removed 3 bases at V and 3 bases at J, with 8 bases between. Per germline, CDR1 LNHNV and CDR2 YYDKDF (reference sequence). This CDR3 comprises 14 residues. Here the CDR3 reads CATSSEVPNEKLFF. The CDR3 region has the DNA TGTGCCACCAGCAGTGAGGTGCCTAATGAAAAACTGTTTTTT. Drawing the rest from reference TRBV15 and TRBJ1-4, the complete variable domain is DAMVIQNPRYQVTQFGKPVTLSCSQTLNHNVMYWYQQKSSQAPKLLFHYYDKDFNNEADTPDNFQSRRPNTSFCFLDIRSPGLGDTAMYLCATSSEVPNEKLFFGSGTQLSVL.

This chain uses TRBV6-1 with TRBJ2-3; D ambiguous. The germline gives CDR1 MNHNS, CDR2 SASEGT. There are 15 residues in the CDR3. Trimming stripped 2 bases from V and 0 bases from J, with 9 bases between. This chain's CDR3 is CASSESTGSTDTQYF. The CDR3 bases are TGTGCCAGCAGTGAATCGACCGGTAGCACAGATACGCAGTATTTT.

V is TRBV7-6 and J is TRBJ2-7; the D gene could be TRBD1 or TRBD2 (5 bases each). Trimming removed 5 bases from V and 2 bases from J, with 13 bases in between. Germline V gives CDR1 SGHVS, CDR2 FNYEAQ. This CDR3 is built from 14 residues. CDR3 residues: CASSPRDGTYEQYF. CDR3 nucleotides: TGTGCCAGCAGCCCCCGGGACGGAACCTACGAGCAGTACTTC. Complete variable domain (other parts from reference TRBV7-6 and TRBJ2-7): GAGVSQSPRYKVTKRGQDVALRCDPISGHVSLYWYRQALGQGPEFLTYFNYEAQQDKSGLPNDRFSAERPEGSISTLTIQRTEQRDSAMYRCASSPRDGTYEQYFGPGTRLTVT.

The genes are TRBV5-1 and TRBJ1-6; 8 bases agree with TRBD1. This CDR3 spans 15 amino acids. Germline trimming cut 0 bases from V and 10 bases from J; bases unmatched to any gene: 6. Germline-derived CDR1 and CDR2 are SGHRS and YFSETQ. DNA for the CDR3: TGCGCCAGCAGCTTGGGACAGGGGTCAAAATCACCCCTCCACTTT. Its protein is CASSLGQGSKSPLHF.

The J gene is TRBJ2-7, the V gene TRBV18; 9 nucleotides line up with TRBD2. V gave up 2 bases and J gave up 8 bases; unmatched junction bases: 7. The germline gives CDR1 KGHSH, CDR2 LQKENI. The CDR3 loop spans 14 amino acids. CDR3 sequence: CASSPGTSRAKQYF. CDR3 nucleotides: TGTGCCAGCTCACCAGGGACTAGCAGGGCCAAGCAGTACTTC. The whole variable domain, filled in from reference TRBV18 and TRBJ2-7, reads NAGVMQNPRHLVRRRGQEARLRCSPMKGHSHVYWYRQLPEEGLKFMVYLQKENIIDESGMPKERFSAEFPKEGPSILRIQQVVRGDSAAYFCASSPGTSRAKQYFGPGTRLTVT.

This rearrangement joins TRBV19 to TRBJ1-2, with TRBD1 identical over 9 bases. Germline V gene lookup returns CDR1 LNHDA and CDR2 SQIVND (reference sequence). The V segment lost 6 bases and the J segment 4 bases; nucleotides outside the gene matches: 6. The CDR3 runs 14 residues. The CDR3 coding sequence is TGTGCCAGTAGCGCCGGGACAGGGCCCTATGGCTACACCTTC. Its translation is CASSAGTGPYGYTF.

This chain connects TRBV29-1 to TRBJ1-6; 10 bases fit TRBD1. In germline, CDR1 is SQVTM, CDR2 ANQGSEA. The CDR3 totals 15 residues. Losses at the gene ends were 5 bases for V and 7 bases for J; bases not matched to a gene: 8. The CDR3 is CSVRGTGDWNSPLHF. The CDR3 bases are TGCAGCGTTCGCGGGACAGGGGACTGGAATTCACCCCTCCACTTT.

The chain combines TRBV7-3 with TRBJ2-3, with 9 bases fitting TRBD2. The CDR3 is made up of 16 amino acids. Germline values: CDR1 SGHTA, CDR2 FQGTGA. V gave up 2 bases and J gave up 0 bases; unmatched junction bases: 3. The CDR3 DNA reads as TGTGCCAGCAGCTTATGGGCGGGAGGGAGCACAGATACGCAGTATTTT. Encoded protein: CASSLWAGGSTDTQYF.

In DNA form, the CDR3 reads TGTGCCAGCAGCTCCCCTTCAGGGGCAACTAATGAAAAACTGTTTTTT. Translated: CASSSPSGATNEKLFF. The chain combines TRBV7-9 with TRBJ1-4, with a possible D match to TRBD1 (6 bases). The ends were cut back, 4 bases at V and 0 bases at J, with 12 bases in the middle. The CDR3 consists of 16 residues. The germline CDR1 and CDR2 sequences are SEHNR and FQNEAQ (reference sequence).

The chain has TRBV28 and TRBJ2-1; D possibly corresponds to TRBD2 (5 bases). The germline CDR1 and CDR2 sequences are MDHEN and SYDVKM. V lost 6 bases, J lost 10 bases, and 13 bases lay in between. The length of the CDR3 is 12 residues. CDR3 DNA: TGTGCCAGCAGCCCCGGGGTCCGGGAGCAGTTCTTC. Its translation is CASSPGVREQFF.

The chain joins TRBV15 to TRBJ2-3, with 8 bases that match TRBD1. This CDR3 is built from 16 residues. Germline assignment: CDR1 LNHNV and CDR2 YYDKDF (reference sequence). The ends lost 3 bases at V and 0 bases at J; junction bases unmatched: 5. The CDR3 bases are TGTGCCACCAGCAGTCCAGGGGGCATAAGCACAGATACGCAGTATTTT. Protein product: CATSSPGGISTDTQYF. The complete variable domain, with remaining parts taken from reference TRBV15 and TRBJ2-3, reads DAMVIQNPRYQVTQFGKPVTLSCSQTLNHNVMYWYQQKSSQAPKLLFHYYDKDFNNEADTPDNFQSRRPNTSFCFLDIRSPGLGDTAMYLCATSSPGGISTDTQYFGPGTRLTVL.

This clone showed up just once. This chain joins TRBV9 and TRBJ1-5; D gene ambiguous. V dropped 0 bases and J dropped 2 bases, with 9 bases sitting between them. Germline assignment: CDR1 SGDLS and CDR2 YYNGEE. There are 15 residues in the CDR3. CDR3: CASSVGRGGNQPQHF. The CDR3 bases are TGTGCCAGCAGCGTAGGTCGAGGTGGCAATCAGCCCCAGCATTTT.

The CDR3 DNA follows: TGTGCCAGCAGCCCGAACGACAGGAACCCTCAAGAGACCCAGTACTTC. Amino acid sequence: CASSPNDRNPQETQYF. J is TRBJ2-5 and V is TRBV14; TRBD1 might be the D (6 bases). Looked up from germline, CDR1 is SGHDN and CDR2 is FVKESK. The CDR3 has 16 amino acids. V was trimmed by 4 bases and J by 2 bases, leaving 17 bases between them.

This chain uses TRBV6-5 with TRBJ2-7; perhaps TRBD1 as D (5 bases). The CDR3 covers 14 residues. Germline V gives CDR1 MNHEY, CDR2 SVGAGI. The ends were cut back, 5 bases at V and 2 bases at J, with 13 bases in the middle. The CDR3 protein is CASSLRGSTYEQYF. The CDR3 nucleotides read TGTGCCAGCAGTCTAAGGGGCTCAACCTACGAGCAGTACTTC.

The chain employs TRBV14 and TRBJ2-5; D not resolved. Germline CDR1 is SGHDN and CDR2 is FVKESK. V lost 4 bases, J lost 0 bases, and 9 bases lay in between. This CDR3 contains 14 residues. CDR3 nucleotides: TGTGCCAGCAGCCCGACACCGTACCAAGAGACCCAGTACTTC. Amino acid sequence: CASSPTPYQETQYF.

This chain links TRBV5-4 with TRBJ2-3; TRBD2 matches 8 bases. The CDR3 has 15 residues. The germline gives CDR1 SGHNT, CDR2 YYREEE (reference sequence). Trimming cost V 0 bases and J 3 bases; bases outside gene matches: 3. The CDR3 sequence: CASSLALADTDTQYF. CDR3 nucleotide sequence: TGTGCCAGCAGCTTGGCACTAGCGGATACAGATACGCAGTATTTT.

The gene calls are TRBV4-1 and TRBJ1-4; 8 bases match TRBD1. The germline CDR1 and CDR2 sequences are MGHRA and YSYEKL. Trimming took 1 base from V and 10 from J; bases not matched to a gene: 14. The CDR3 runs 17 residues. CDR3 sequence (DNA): TGCGCCAGCAGCCAAGCGGGAGGTGAGACAGGGGTCGGAAAACTGTTTTTT. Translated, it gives CASSQAGGETGVGKLFF.

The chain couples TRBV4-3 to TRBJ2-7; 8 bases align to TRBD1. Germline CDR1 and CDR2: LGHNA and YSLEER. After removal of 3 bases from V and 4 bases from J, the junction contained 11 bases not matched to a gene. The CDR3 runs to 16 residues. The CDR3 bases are TGCGCCAGCAGCCACTCGGCGACAGGGGAGAGGTACGAGCAGTACTTC. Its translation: CASSHSATGERYEQYF.

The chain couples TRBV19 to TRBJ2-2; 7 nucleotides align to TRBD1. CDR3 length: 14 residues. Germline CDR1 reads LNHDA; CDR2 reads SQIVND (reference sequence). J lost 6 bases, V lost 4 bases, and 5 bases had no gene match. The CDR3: CASSTRDRPGELFF. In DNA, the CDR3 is TGTGCCAGTAGTACTAGGGACAGACCCGGGGAGCTGTTTTTT.

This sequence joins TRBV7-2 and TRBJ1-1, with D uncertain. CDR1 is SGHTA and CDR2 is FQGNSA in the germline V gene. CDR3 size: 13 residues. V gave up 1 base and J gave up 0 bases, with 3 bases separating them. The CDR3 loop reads CASSLVMNTEAFF. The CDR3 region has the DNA TGTGCCAGCAGCTTAGTAATGAACACTGAAGCTTTCTTT.